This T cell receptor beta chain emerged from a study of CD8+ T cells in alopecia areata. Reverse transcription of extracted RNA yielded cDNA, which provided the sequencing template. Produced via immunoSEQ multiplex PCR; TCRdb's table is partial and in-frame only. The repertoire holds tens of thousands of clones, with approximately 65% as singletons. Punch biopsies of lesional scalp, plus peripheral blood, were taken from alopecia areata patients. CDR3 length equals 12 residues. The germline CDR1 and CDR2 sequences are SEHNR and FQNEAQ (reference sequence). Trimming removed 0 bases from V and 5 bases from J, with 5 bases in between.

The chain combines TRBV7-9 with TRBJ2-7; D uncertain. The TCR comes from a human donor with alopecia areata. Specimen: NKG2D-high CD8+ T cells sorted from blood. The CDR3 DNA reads TGTGCCAGCAGCTTAGCGCCGGACGAGCAGTACTTC. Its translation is CASSLAPDEQYF. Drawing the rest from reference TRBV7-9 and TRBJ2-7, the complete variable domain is DTGVSQNPRHKITKRGQNVTFRCDPISEHNRLYWYRQTLGQGPEFLTYFQNEAQLEKSRLLSDRFSAERPKGSFSTLEIQRTEQGDSAMYLCASSLAPDEQYFGPGTRLTVT.